This T cell receptor beta chain emerged from a study of shared clonotypes between healthy human individuals. Genomic DNA from each subset was divided evenly over several immunoSEQ plates. Repertoires were generated with immunoSEQ multiplex PCR, while TCRdb's copy carries only in-frame clones and drops some. Seen here are around 2.5 million clones, over 85% observed once, and the top ten hold about 0.34%. The CDR3 consists of 18 residues. Germline lookup yields CDR1 SGHNT and CDR2 YYREEE (reference sequence). V lost 4 bases, J lost 3 bases, and 17 bases stayed unmatched. The material sequenced was naive CD4+ T cells from PBMCs. Sample subset: CD45RA+ positively selected. The clonotype was recovered from a man younger than 35 in good health. Some clones in this sample may be carry-over from other donors' samples. V is TRBV5-4 and J is TRBJ2-5; 8 bases match TRBD2. The DNA of the CDR3 is TGTGCCAGCAGCCCAATCAGCGGGAGAGACCCTAGGGAAGAGACCCAGTACTTC. As protein: CASSPISGRDPREETQYF. Looking up the rest from reference TRBV5-4 and TRBJ2-5 gives the full variable domain: ETGVTQSPTHLIKTRGQQVTLRCSSQSGHNTVSWYQQALGQGPQFIFQYYREEENGRGNFPPRFSGLQFPNYSSELNVNALELDDSALYLCASSPISGRDPREETQYFGPGTRLLVL.